Listed below are T cell receptor beta chains from one sample, sequenced in a study of a mutant IDH1 vaccine in newly diagnosed glioma. Antigen specificity for these receptors is unknown. The repertoire was sequenced with immunoSEQ multiplex PCR; TCRdb's copy has only in-frame clones and lacks some. Among 40,000 to 55,000 clones listed, 65% to 85% were seen once. This material consisted of PBMCs, taken from a glioma patient whose treatment included an IDH1 peptide vaccine. Every receptor here comes from a man aged 35-49 years with glioma. The CDR3 runs from the conserved cysteine through the conserved F or W. Each record gives: V gene, D gene, clone size, CDR3 length, J gene, CDR3 protein, CDR3 DNA. A D gene is named only where the DNA matches it firmly. A clone size is listed for some rows: how often the clone was seen (once, few, many), or a class if it is expanded.

V gene: TRBV6-5
D gene: -
clone size: -
CDR3 length: 14
J gene: TRBJ1-2
CDR3 protein: CASSPGGKQGRYTF
CDR3 DNA: TGTGCCAGCAGCCCCGGTGGGAAGCAGGGCCGCTACACCTTC

V gene: TRBV11-1
D gene: -
clone size: -
CDR3 length: 12
J gene: TRBJ2-5
CDR3 protein: CASSWQLSAQYF
CDR3 DNA: TGTGCCAGCAGCTGGCAACTATCCGCCCAGTACTTC

V gene: TRBV2
D gene: -
clone size: -
CDR3 length: 13
J gene: TRBJ2-7
CDR3 protein: CASTGTFEYEQYF
CDR3 DNA: TGTGCCAGCACGGGCACTTTTGAATACGAGCAGTACTTC

V gene: TRBV19
D gene: TRBD1
clone size: -
CDR3 length: 13
J gene: TRBJ1-2
CDR3 protein: CASSSGQNYGYTF
CDR3 DNA: TGTGCCAGTAGCTCGGGACAGAACTATGGCTACACCTTC

V gene: TRBV7-8
D gene: TRBD1
clone size: -
CDR3 length: 17
J gene: TRBJ1-5
CDR3 protein: CASSLVTGTASNQPQHF
CDR3 DNA: TGTGCCAGCAGCTTAGTGACCGGGACAGCTAGCAATCAGCCCCAGCATTTT

V gene: TRBV30
D gene: -
clone size: -
CDR3 length: 14
J gene: TRBJ2-7
CDR3 protein: CAGHTGHSSYEQYF
CDR3 DNA: TGTGCCGGGCACACGGGACACAGCTCCTACGAGCAGTACTTC

V gene: TRBV5-8
D gene: TRBD1
clone size: -
CDR3 length: 13
J gene: TRBJ2-1
CDR3 protein: CASSSTGIDEQFF
CDR3 DNA: TGTGCCAGCAGCTCGACAGGGATCGATGAGCAGTTCTTC

V gene: TRBV2
D gene: -
clone size: few
CDR3 length: 14
J gene: TRBJ2-1
CDR3 protein: CASNPDTDDNEQFF
CDR3 DNA: TGTGCCAGCAACCCCGACACCGATGACAATGAGCAGTTCTTC

V gene: TRBV7-8
D gene: -
clone size: -
CDR3 length: 14
J gene: TRBJ1-1
CDR3 protein: CASSPLRMNTEAFF
CDR3 DNA: TGTGCCAGCAGCCCGCTAAGAATGAACACTGAAGCTTTCTTT

V gene: TRBV19
D gene: -
clone size: few
CDR3 length: 14
J gene: TRBJ1-2
CDR3 protein: CASRADERNYGYTF
CDR3 DNA: TGTGCCAGTCGTGCCGACGAACGTAACTATGGCTACACCTTC

V gene: TRBV6-1
D gene: -
clone size: -
CDR3 length: 14
J gene: TRBJ1-1
CDR3 protein: CASSEGWGGGEAFF
CDR3 DNA: TGTGCCAGCAGTGAAGGGTGGGGAGGGGGGGAGGCTTTCTTT

V gene: TRBV7-9
D gene: -
clone size: -
CDR3 length: 15
J gene: TRBJ1-4
CDR3 protein: CASSLVLGTNEKLFF
CDR3 DNA: TGTGCCAGCAGCTTAGTCTTAGGAACTAATGAAAAACTGTTTTTT

V gene: TRBV2
D gene: TRBD1
clone size: -
CDR3 length: 15
J gene: TRBJ1-2
CDR3 protein: CASSRRDSSAHGYTF
CDR3 DNA: TGTGCCAGCAGCCGTCGGGACAGCTCGGCTCATGGCTACACCTTC

V gene: TRBV6-1
D gene: -
clone size: few
CDR3 length: 11
J gene: TRBJ2-4
CDR3 protein: CASSEVEGQYF
CDR3 DNA: TGTGCCAGCAGTGAAGTCGAAGGGCAGTACTTC

V gene: TRBV13
D gene: -
clone size: -
CDR3 length: 13
J gene: TRBJ1-1
CDR3 protein: CASSLGLNTEAFF
CDR3 DNA: TGTGCCAGCAGCTTAGGACTGAACACTGAAGCTTTCTTT

V gene: TRBV6-5
D gene: -
clone size: -
CDR3 length: 14
J gene: TRBJ2-5
CDR3 protein: CASSYLLGVETQYF
CDR3 DNA: TGTGCCAGCAGTTACCTTTTGGGGGTAGAGACCCAGTACTTC

V gene: TRBV18
D gene: TRBD1
clone size: -
CDR3 length: 13
J gene: TRBJ1-2
CDR3 protein: CASSPVTGEGYTF
CDR3 DNA: TGTGCCAGCTCACCAGTGACAGGGGAGGGCTACACCTTC

V gene: TRBV5-4
D gene: -
clone size: -
CDR3 length: 14
J gene: TRBJ2-2
CDR3 protein: CASSPPASTGELFF
CDR3 DNA: TGTGCCAGCAGTCCCCCTGCAAGCACCGGGGAGCTGTTTTTT

V gene: TRBV19
D gene: -
clone size: -
CDR3 length: 15
J gene: TRBJ1-2
CDR3 protein: CASSPLSTGWDGYTF
CDR3 DNA: TGTGCCAGTAGCCCCCTTAGCACAGGGTGGGATGGCTACACCTTC

V gene: TRBV5-6
D gene: -
clone size: -
CDR3 length: 13
J gene: TRBJ1-3
CDR3 protein: CASSWDVGNTIYF
CDR3 DNA: TGTGCCAGCAGCTGGGACGTGGGAAACACCATATATTTT

V gene: TRBV30
D gene: TRBD1
clone size: -
CDR3 length: 15
J gene: TRBJ1-6
CDR3 protein: CAWSLQGAMNSPLHF
CDR3 DNA: TGTGCCTGGAGCCTACAGGGGGCAATGAATTCACCCCTCCACTTT

V gene: TRBV7-8
D gene: -
clone size: -
CDR3 length: 15
J gene: TRBJ2-5
CDR3 protein: CASSLASQVQETQYF
CDR3 DNA: TGTGCCAGCAGCTTAGCGTCACAGGTCCAAGAGACCCAGTACTTC

V gene: TRBV2
D gene: -
clone size: few
CDR3 length: 15
J gene: TRBJ1-5
CDR3 protein: CASSEDGFINQPQHF
CDR3 DNA: TGTGCCAGCAGTGAAGACGGGTTTATCAATCAGCCCCAGCATTTT

V gene: TRBV14
D gene: -
clone size: -
CDR3 length: 15
J gene: TRBJ1-2
CDR3 protein: CASSPAGANPYGYTF
CDR3 DNA: TGTGCCAGCAGCCCCGCAGGGGCCAACCCCTATGGCTACACCTTC

V gene: TRBV5-6
D gene: -
clone size: -
CDR3 length: 16
J gene: TRBJ2-7
CDR3 protein: CASSLGMAKGSYEQYF
CDR3 DNA: TGTGCCAGCAGCTTGGGGATGGCTAAAGGATCCTACGAGCAGTACTTC

V gene: TRBV5-1
D gene: -
clone size: -
CDR3 length: 13
J gene: TRBJ1-5
CDR3 protein: CASSFEGDQPQHF
CDR3 DNA: TGCGCCAGCAGCTTCGAAGGTGATCAGCCCCAGCATTTT

V gene: TRBV11-2
D gene: -
clone size: -
CDR3 length: 14
J gene: TRBJ2-4
CDR3 protein: CASSPSPIGNIQYF
CDR3 DNA: TGTGCCAGCAGCCCCAGCCCGATAGGGAACATTCAGTACTTC

V gene: TRBV5-4
D gene: TRBD2
clone size: -
CDR3 length: 17
J gene: TRBJ2-3
CDR3 protein: CASSLYAGGPRTDTQYF
CDR3 DNA: TGTGCCAGCAGCTTGTATGCGGGGGGGCCTCGCACAGATACGCAGTATTTT